These 26 T cell receptor beta chains were sequenced from one sample in a study of response to subunit inactivated influenza vaccine. TCRdb re-called the RT-PCR reads with MiXCR, one entry per CDR3 protein. The top ten hold 6% to 8% of the sample, which has under 800,000 distinct CDR3 sequences, around 13% seen once. The sequencing used PBMCs from blood, collected 14 to 15 days before vaccination. Receptors were obtained from a man aged 45-65 years who received an inactivated influenza vaccine.

This clonotype showed up many times. V is TRBV6-5 and J is TRBJ2-7; TRBD2 matches 11 bases. The germline V gene encodes CDR1 MNHEY and CDR2 SVGAGI. After removal of 0 bases from V and 6 bases from J, the junction contained 10 bases not matched to a gene. This CDR3 is built from 17 residues. The CDR3: CASSYSTSGVQAGEQYF. CDR3 coding DNA: TGTGCCAGCAGTTACTCGACTAGCGGGGTTCAAGCAGGCGAGCAGTACTTC.

This sequence joins TRBV2 and TRBJ2-5; tentatively, D is TRBD2 (6 bases). The ends were cut back, 4 bases at V and 4 bases at J, with 13 bases in the middle. CDR1 SNHLY and CDR2 FYNNEI come from the germline V gene. The CDR3 is 14 residues long. In DNA form, the CDR3 reads TGTGCCAGCAGTGCGGAACTGGGGGGAGAGACCCAGTACTTC. Its protein is CASSAELGGETQYF. Full variable domain (outside the CDR3, taken from reference TRBV2 and TRBJ2-5): EPEVTQTPSHQVTQMGQEVILRCVPISNHLYFYWYRQILGQKVEFLVSFYNNEISEKSEIFDDQFSVERPDGSNFTLKIRSTKLEDSAMYFCASSAELGGETQYFGPGTRLLVL.

The sample holds a few counts of this clonotype. This sequence joins TRBV2 and TRBJ1-6; D is uncertain. V was shortened by 3 bases and J by 12 bases, with 6 bases between the two germline ends. CDR1 is SNHLY and CDR2 is FYNNEI in the germline V gene. CDR3 length equals 11 residues. In DNA, the CDR3 is TGTGCCAGCAGTGATATTCAACCCCTCCACTTT. Amino acids: CASSDIQPLHF.

The CDR3 spells CASSSDRGPGETQYF. The CDR3 nucleotides are TGTGCCAGCAGCTCGGACAGGGGGCCAGGGGAGACCCAGTACTTC. The chain links TRBV7-2 to TRBJ2-5; 11 nucleotides agree with TRBD1. V was clipped by 4 bases and J by 5 bases; unmatched bases: 6. The CDR3 spans 15 residues. Germline values: CDR1 SGHTA, CDR2 FQGNSA.

As concerns this clonotype: The junction departs from the called germline gene at one end, perhaps through a read error. V is TRBV12-3 or TRBV12-4 and J is TRBJ2-1, with a tentative D call TRBD2 (6 bases). This CDR3 contains 13 residues. CDR3 sequence reads: CASSQLSRDPGRF. The CDR3 DNA sequence: TGTGCCAGCAGCCAACTTTCGCGGGACCCCGGACGGTTC.

The chain combines TRBV20-1 with TRBJ2-7; weak D call: TRBD1 (6 bases). Germline CDR1 DFQATT, CDR2 SNEGSKA (reference sequence). Trimming shortened V by 1 base and J by 2 bases, and 15 bases separated the two germline ends. The CDR3 extends over 15 amino acids. The CDR3 DNA follows: TGCAGTGCTAGAGTACAACAGGGTCACCCCTACGAGCAGTACTTC. It codes for CSARVQQGHPYEQYF.

This clonotype was recorded a few times. CDR3 sequence reads: CASSLTAYASGASQYF. The CDR3 DNA reads as TGTGCCAGCAGCTTGACGGCCTATGCTAGCGGGGCATCCCAGTACTTC. The chain employs TRBV7-2 and TRBJ2-5; 9 bases agree with TRBD2. Germline V gives CDR1 SGHTA, CDR2 FQGNSA. The V and J ends lost 3 bases and 9 bases, in that order; junction bases with no gene match: 14. The CDR3 totals 16 residues.

In this sample, this clonotype turned up a few times. CDR3 sequence (DNA): TGCGCCAGCAGGGAGGGGGCGTATAATTCACCCCTCCACTTT. Residues: CASREGAYNSPLHF. The rearrangement links TRBV5-1 to TRBJ1-6; 7 positions agree with TRBD1. The CDR3 totals 14 residues. Germline V gene sequence: CDR1 SGHRS, CDR2 YFSETQ. The trim removed 5 bases at V and 4 bases at J, leaving 3 bases unmatched.

Ten or more counts support this clonotype. This chain connects TRBV12-3 or TRBV12-4 to TRBJ2-7; D possibly corresponds to TRBD1 (5 bases). This CDR3 has 12 amino acids. V dropped 6 bases and J dropped 7 bases, with 13 bases sitting between them. CDR3 residues: CASSPRGWEQYF. Here the CDR3 DNA reads TGTGCCAGCAGCCCTAGGGGATGGGAGCAGTACTTC.

This sequence joins TRBV9 and TRBJ2-3; 7 bases are shared with TRBD1. The germline V gene has CDR1 SGDLS and CDR2 YYNGEE. The V gene end was trimmed by 0 bases and the J gene end by 4 bases; junction bases not matched to a gene: 11. This CDR3 is built from 17 residues. The CDR3 DNA is TGTGCCAGCAGCGTAGAGGGGGCTTGGGTAGCGTCAGATACGCAGTATTTT. This codes for CASSVEGAWVASDTQYF.

This clonotype was seen repeatedly, ten times or more. The chain carries TRBV29-1 and TRBJ2-2; a weak D match, TRBD1 (6 bases). V was shortened by 3 bases and J by 1 base, with 15 bases between the two germline ends. There are 16 residues in the CDR3. Per the germline V gene, CDR1 is SQVTM and CDR2 is ANQGSEA. CDR3 residues: CSVEDKKTGNTGELFF. CDR3 bases: TGCAGCGTTGAGGACAAAAAGACAGGGAACACCGGGGAGCTGTTTTTT.

V and J are TRBV4-1 and TRBJ2-2; a possible D gene is TRBD2 (5 bases). Trimming removed 0 bases from V and 6 bases from J, with 17 bases in between. Germline V lookup: CDR1 MGHRA, CDR2 YSYEKL. This CDR3 contains 17 residues. In DNA form, the CDR3 reads TGCGCCAGCAGCCAAGATGGGTTCCGAGGGATGGCCGGGGAGCTGTTTTTT. Its translation: CASSQDGFRGMAGELFF.

In this sample, this clonotype turned up many times. The chain is built from TRBV12-3 or TRBV12-4 and TRBJ2-5; D remains ambiguous. Trimming took 1 base from V and 4 from J, leaving 10 bases between them. The CDR3 spans 14 residues. This CDR3 reads CASSLDYSPETQYF. The CDR3 DNA reads TGTGCCAGCAGTTTAGACTACTCCCCAGAGACCCAGTACTTC.

In this sample, this clonotype turned up a few times. The V gene is TRBV7-2, the J gene TRBJ1-2, with 8 bases aligning to TRBD1. After removal of 6 bases from V and 5 bases from J, the junction contained 5 bases not matched to a gene. Germline V gene lookup returns CDR1 SGHTA and CDR2 FQGNSA. This CDR3 is built from 13 residues. The DNA of the CDR3 is TGTGCCAGCAGGGGGGGACAGGTGTATGGCTACACCTTC. Translation: CASRGGQVYGYTF.

The chain is built from TRBV20-1 and TRBJ2-1, with 9 nucleotides matching TRBD2. J lost 0 bases, V lost 0 bases, and 6 bases had no gene match. The CDR3 consists of 17 residues. CDR1 and CDR2 from the germline V gene are DFQATT and SNEGSKA (reference sequence). CDR3 in DNA: TGCAGTGCTAGAGATCCCAGCGGGGGGCCCTCCTACAATGAGCAGTTCTTC. It is translated as CSARDPSGGPSYNEQFF.

This clonotype was recorded a few times. The CDR3 DNA reads as TGCAGTGCTAGAGATTTCCGGGGCCCCTCCTACGAGCAGTACTTC. Translating gives CSARDFRGPSYEQYF. The chain combines TRBV20-1 with TRBJ2-7; D may correspond to TRBD1 or TRBD2 (5 bases each). Per germline, CDR1 DFQATT and CDR2 SNEGSKA (reference sequence). Trimming took 0 bases from V and 0 from J, leaving 12 bases between them. CDR3 size: 15 residues.

Comment on this clonotype: Relative to the germline gene, one junction end is altered; a read error may explain this. For the CDR3, the DNA is TGTGCCAGCCCAACAGGGTCGAAAACCGGGGAGCTGTTTTTT. Residues: CASPTGSKTGELFF. The J gene is TRBJ2-2, the V gene TRBV6-1, with TRBD1 as a possible D gene (6 bases). Germline CDR1 and CDR2: MNHNS and SASEGT. This CDR3 is built from 14 residues.

In this sample, this clonotype turned up many times. The chain has TRBV28 and TRBJ1-5; tentatively, D is TRBD1 (6 bases). Germline values: CDR1 MDHEN, CDR2 SYDVKM. This CDR3 has 15 residues. Trimming removed 5 bases at V and 0 bases at J, with 11 bases between. CDR3: CASSRTGYSNQPQHF. The CDR3 bases are TGTGCCAGCAGTAGAACAGGGTATAGCAATCAGCCCCAGCATTTT.

This clonotype was seen a few times. This rearrangement joins TRBV18 to TRBJ1-1; TRBD1 might be the D (5 bases). Germline V gene lookup returns CDR1 KGHSH and CDR2 LQKENI. The CDR3 runs to 13 residues. V was pared by 1 base and J by 4 bases, with 7 bases between. CDR3 in DNA: TGTGCCAGCTCACCACAGGGGCTCACTGAAGCTTTCTTT. Its translation: CASSPQGLTEAFF. Full variable domain (rest looked up from reference TRBV18 and TRBJ1-1): NAGVMQNPRHLVRRRGQEARLRCSPMKGHSHVYWYRQLPEEGLKFMVYLQKENIIDESGMPKERFSAEFPKEGPSILRIQQVVRGDSAAYFCASSPQGLTEAFFGQGTRLTVV.

The chain links TRBV4-2 to TRBJ2-7; no clear D gene. V was cut by 0 bases and J by 5 bases, with 8 bases left in between. Germline V CDR1 and CDR2: LGHNA, YNFKEQ. The CDR3 is 13 residues long. In DNA, the CDR3 is TGTGCCAGCAGCCAAGAAAAGGTTCACGAGCAGTACTTC. It yields the protein CASSQEKVHEQYF.

This clonotype was observed a handful of times. This chain connects TRBV19 to TRBJ2-4; D unclear. Trimming pared 8 bases from V and 7 bases from J, leaving 18 bases between. The V gene's germline CDR1 is LNHDA and CDR2 SQIVND (reference sequence). The CDR3 sequence is 14 residues long. The CDR3 DNA reads TGTGCCAGTCTCCAATCACCTCCCGGGAACATTCAGTACTTC. Translated, it gives CASLQSPPGNIQYF.

In its sample, this clonotype was seen a few times. The genes are TRBV27 and TRBJ2-1; 7 bases agree with TRBD2. V shed 1 base and J 7 bases; nucleotides not matched to a gene: 10. Germline CDR1 is MNHEY and CDR2 is SMNVEV (reference sequence). The length of the CDR3 is 16 residues. The CDR3 reads CASSLLGAGVINEQFF. The CDR3 DNA reads TGTGCCAGCAGTTTATTAGGGGCGGGAGTAATTAATGAGCAGTTCTTC.

This chain joins TRBV6-2 or TRBV6-3 and TRBJ2-3, with a weak D call TRBD2 (6 bases). Trimming took 9 bases from V and 9 from J, leaving 19 bases between them. Germline V gives CDR1 MNHEY, CDR2 SVGEGT. The CDR3 consists of 13 residues. The CDR3 reads CASWFGRSSTQYF. The CDR3 DNA sequence: TGTGCCAGTTGGTTTGGGAGGTCCAGCACGCAGTATTTT.

This clonotype was detected a few times. The chain employs TRBV11-2 and TRBJ2-1; 10 bases fit TRBD2. This CDR3 has 20 amino acids. J was trimmed by 0 bases and V by 5 bases; bases with no gene match: 16. Germline V lookup: CDR1 SGHAT, CDR2 FQNNGV. CDR3 DNA sequence: TGTGCCAGCAGCCTAACCCGCGGACTAGCGGTCCAATCCTCCTACAATGAGCAGTTCTTC. Its protein is CASSLTRGLAVQSSYNEQFF. Full variable domain (missing parts from reference TRBV11-2 and TRBJ2-1): EAGVAQSPRYKIIEKRQSVAFWCNPISGHATLYWYQQILGQGPKLLIQFQNNGVVDDSQLPKDRFSAERLKGVDSTLKIQPAKLEDSAVYLCASSLTRGLAVQSSYNEQFFGPGTRLTVL.

This clonotype showed up just a few times. This sequence joins TRBV6-5 and TRBJ2-3; D is perhaps TRBD2 (5 bases). Deletions cut 8 bases from V and 5 bases from J, with 11 bases between. CDR1 and CDR2 from the germline V gene are MNHEY and SVGAGI. This CDR3 is built from 12 residues. CDR3 DNA: TGTGCCAGCGGTAGCGTTGGAGATACGCAGTATTTT. Its protein is CASGSVGDTQYF.

This clonotype was seen a handful of times. The chain has TRBV30 and TRBJ2-5; the D is unclear. V was shortened by 2 bases and J by 5 bases, with 6 bases between the two germline ends. There are 11 residues in the CDR3. Germline V CDR1 and CDR2: GTSNPN, SVGIG (reference sequence). The CDR3 nucleotides are TGTGCCTGGAGTTCGGGTGAGACCCAGTACTTC. The encoded protein is CAWSSGETQYF.